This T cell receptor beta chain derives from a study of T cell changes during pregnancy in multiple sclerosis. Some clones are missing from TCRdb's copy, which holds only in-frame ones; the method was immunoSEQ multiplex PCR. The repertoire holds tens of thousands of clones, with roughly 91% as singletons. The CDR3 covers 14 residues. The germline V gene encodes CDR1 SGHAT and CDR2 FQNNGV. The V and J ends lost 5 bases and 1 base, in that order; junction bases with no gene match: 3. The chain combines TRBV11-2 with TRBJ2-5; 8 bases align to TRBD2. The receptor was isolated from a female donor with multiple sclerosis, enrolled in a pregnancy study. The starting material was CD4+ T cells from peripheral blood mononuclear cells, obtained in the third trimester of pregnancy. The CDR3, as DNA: TGTGCCAGCAGCCTAACTAGCGGCCAAGAGACCCAGTACTTC. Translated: CASSLTSGQETQYF. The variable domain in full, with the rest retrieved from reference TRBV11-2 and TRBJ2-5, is EAGVAQSPRYKIIEKRQSVAFWCNPISGHATLYWYQQILGQGPKLLIQFQNNGVVDDSQLPKDRFSAERLKGVDSTLKIQPAKLEDSAVYLCASSLTSGQETQYFGPGTRLLVL.